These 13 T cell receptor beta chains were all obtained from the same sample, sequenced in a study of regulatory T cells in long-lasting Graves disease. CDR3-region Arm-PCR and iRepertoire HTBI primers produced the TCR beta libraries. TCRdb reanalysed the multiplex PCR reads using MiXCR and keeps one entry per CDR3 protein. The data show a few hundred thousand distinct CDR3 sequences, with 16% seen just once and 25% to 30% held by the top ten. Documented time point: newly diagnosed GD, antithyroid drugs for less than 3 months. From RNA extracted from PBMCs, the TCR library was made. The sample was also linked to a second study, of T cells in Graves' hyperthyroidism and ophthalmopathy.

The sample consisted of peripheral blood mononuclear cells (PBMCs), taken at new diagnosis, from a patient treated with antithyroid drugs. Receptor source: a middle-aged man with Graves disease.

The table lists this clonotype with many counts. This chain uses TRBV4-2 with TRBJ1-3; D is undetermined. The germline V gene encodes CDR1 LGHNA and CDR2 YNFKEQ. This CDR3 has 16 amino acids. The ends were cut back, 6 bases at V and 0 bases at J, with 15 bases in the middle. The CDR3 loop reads CASRPGGGYSGNTIYF. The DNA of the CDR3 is TGTGCCAGCAGACCGGGAGGAGGATACTCTGGAAACACCATATATTTT.

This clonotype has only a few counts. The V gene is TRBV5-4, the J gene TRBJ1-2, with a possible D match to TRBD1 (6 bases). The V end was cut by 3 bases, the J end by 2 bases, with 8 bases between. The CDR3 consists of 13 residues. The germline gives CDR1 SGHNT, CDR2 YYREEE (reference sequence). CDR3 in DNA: TGTGCCAGCAGCTGGGGACACAACTATGGCTACACCTTC. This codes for CASSWGHNYGYTF.

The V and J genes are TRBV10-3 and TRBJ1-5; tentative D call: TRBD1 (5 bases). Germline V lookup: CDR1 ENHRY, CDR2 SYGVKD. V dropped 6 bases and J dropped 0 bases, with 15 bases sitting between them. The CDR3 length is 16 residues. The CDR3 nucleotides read TGTGCCATCAGAGGGGCAGGAGATAATAGCAATCAGCCCCAGCATTTT. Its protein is CAIRGAGDNSNQPQHF.

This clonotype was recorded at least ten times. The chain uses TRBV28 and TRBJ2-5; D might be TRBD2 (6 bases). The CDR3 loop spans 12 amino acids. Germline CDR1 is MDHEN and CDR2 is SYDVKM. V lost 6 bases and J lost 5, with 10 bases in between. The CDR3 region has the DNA TGTGCCAGCAGAGGGAGGAGGGAGACCCAGTACTTC. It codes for CASRGRRETQYF.

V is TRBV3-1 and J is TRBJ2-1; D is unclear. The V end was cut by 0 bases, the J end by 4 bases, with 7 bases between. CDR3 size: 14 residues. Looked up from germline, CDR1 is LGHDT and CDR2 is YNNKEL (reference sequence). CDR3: CASSQDPRYNEQFF. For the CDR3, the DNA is TGTGCCAGCAGCCAAGATCCCAGGTACAATGAGCAGTTCTTC.

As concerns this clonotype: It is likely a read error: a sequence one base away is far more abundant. DNA for the CDR3: TGTGCCAGCTACCGAGGGACAGGGGACCCTTACGAGCAGTACTTC. Translated, it gives CASYRGTGDPYEQYF. V is TRBV6-1 and J is TRBJ2-3, with 10 nucleotides matching TRBD1. The J call may be mistaken, given a closer DNA end match to TRBJ2-7. The CDR3 spans 15 residues. Germline CDR1 is MNHNS and CDR2 is SASEGT.

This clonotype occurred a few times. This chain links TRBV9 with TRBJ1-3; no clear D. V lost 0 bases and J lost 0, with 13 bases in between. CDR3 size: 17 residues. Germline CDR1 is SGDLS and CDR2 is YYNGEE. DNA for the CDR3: TGTGCCAGCAGCGTAGATAGCAGGAGCTTCTCTGGAAACACCATATATTTT. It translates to CASSVDSRSFSGNTIYF.

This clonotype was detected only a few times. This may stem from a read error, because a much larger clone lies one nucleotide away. The CDR3 here is CASSTLVNTEALF. The CDR3 nucleotides read TGTGCCAGCAGCACGCTGGTGAACACTGAAGCTCTCTTT. The genes are TRBV7-3 and TRBJ1-1; no clear D gene. The CDR3 totals 13 residues. Per the germline V gene, CDR1 is SGHTA and CDR2 is FQGTGA.

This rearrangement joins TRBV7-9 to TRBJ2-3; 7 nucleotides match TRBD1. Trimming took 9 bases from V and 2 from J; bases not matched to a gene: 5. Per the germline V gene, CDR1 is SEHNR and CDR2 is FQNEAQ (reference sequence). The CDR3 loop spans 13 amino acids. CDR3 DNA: TGTGCCAGTACGACAGGGCCCACAGATACGCAGTATTTT. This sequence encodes CASTTGPTDTQYF.

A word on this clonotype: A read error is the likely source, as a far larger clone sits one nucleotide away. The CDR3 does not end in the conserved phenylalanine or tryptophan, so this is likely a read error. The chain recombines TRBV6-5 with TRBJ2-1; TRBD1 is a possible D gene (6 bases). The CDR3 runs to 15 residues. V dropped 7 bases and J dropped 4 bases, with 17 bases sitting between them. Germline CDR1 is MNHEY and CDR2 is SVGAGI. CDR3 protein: CASTLERTAYNEQFL. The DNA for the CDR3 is TGTGCCAGCACCTTAGAGAGGACAGCGTACAATGAGCAGTTCCTC.

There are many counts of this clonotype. The CDR3, as DNA: TGTGCCAGCCGGACCGGCCAGGGGACAGATACGCAGTATTTT. Amino acid sequence: CASRTGQGTDTQYF. The chain links TRBV6-2 or TRBV6-3 to TRBJ2-3; D possibly corresponds to TRBD1 (6 bases). Germline V gene lookup returns CDR1 MNHEY and CDR2 SVGEGT. The CDR3 has 14 amino acids. V was pared by 8 bases and J by 3 bases, with 15 bases between.

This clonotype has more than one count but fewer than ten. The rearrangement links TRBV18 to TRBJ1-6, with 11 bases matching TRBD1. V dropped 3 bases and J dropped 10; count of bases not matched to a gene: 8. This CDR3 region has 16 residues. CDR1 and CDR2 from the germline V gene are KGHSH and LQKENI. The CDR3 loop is CASSPRPGQGVSPLHF. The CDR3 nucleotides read TGTGCCAGCTCACCGCGACCGGGACAGGGGGTCTCACCCCTCCACTTT. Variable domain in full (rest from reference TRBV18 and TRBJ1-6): NAGVMQNPRHLVRRRGQEARLRCSPMKGHSHVYWYRQLPEEGLKFMVYLQKENIIDESGMPKERFSAEFPKEGPSILRIQQVVRGDSAAYFCASSPRPGQGVSPLHFGNGTRLTVT.

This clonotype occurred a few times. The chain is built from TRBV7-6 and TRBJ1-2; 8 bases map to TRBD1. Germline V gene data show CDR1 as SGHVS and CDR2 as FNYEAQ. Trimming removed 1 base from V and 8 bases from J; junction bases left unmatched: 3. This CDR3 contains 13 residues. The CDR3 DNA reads TGTGCCAGCAGCTTAGGGACAGGGTTAGGCTACACCTTC. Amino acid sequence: CASSLGTGLGYTF. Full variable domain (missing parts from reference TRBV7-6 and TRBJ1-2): GAGVSQSPRYKVTKRGQDVALRCDPISGHVSLYWYRQALGQGPEFLTYFNYEAQQDKSGLPNDRFSAERPEGSISTLTIQRTEQRDSAMYRCASSLGTGLGYTFGSGTRLTVV.